The sequence of this T cell receptor beta chain was determined in a study of blood T cell repertoires in COVID-19. Study as a whole: In each case, the material was cDNA or gDNA derived from T cells, B-cell-depleted T cells, or PBMCs.

Some clones are missing from TCRdb's copy, which holds only in-frame ones; the method was immunoSEQ multiplex PCR. The sample contains approximately 280,000 clones, 80% to 90% of which appear only once. The CDR3 loop spans 14 amino acids. Germline CDR1 and CDR2: SGHTS and YDEGEE. V was cut by 0 bases and J by 8 bases, with 14 bases left in between. V usage is TRBV5-8 and J usage is TRBJ1-2; weak D call: TRBD1 (5 bases). The sequencing sample was made of peripheral blood. The sequence was collected from a middle-aged man with acute or convalescent COVID-19. The CDR3 bases are TGTGCCAGCAGCTTGGGGCCCGGCGGGGCAGGCTACACCTTC. Translated, it gives CASSLGPGGAGYTF.